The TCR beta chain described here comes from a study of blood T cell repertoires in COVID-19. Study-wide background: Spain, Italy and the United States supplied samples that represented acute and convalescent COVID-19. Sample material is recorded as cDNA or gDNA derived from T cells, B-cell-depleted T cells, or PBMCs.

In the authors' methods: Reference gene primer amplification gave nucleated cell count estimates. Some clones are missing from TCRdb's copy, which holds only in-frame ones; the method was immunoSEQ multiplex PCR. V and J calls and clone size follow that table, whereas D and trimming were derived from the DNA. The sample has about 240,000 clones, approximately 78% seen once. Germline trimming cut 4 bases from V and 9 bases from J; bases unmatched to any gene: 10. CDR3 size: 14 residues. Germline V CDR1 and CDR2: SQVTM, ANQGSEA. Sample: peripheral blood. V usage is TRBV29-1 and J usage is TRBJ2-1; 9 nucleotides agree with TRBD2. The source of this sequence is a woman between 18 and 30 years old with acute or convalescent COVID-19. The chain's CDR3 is CSVGGAVAGAEQFF. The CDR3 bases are TGCAGCGTTGGGGGGGCGGTAGCGGGAGCTGAGCAGTTCTTC.